These 18 T cell receptor beta chains came from one sample sequenced in a study of technical replicates of blood from several donors. Libraries were prepared by immunoSEQ multiplex PCR; TCRdb keeps only in-frame clonotypes and omits some of them. The table lists approximately 51,000 clones, approximately 92% of them singletons. Sequencing was done on a sample of PBMCs. Receptors originate from a human donor in good health. Some clones in this sample may be carry-over from other donors' samples.

The chain couples TRBV4-3 to TRBJ1-4; a possible D gene is TRBD1 (6 bases). The CDR3 consists of 15 residues. Trimming removed 0 bases from V and 8 bases from J, with 13 bases in between. Germline V gives CDR1 LGHNA, CDR2 YSLEER. The CDR3 sequence is CASSQERQGKEKLFF. CDR3 bases: TGCGCCAGCAGCCAAGAGCGTCAGGGGAAGGAAAAACTGTTTTTT.

This clone showed up just once. V gene TRBV6-6 combines with J gene TRBJ2-7; 11 bases are a match to TRBD1. This CDR3 contains 16 residues. CDR1 MNHNY and CDR2 SVGAGI come from the germline V gene (reference sequence). Unmatched junction bases numbered 10, after V lost 8 bases and J lost 1 base. CDR3: CASRRAGQGVSYEQYF. CDR3 sequence (DNA): TGTGCCAGCCGGAGAGCGGGACAGGGGGTATCCTACGAGCAGTACTTC.

This clone was seen only once. The CDR3 DNA reads TGTGCCAGCAGCCAGGCGGGGGGCAAGGGTGAGCAGTTCTTC. Translating gives CASSQAGGKGEQFF. This chain links TRBV4-2 with TRBJ2-1; 8 bases map to TRBD2. CDR1 is LGHNA and CDR2 is YNFKEQ in the germline V gene. The CDR3 totals 14 residues. V trimming: 3 bases; J trimming: 9 bases; junction bases outside the gene matches: 7.

The genes are TRBV5-6 and TRBJ2-1; maybe TRBD2 (5 bases). Germline V gene sequence: CDR1 SGHDT, CDR2 YYEEEE. Trimming pared 4 bases from V and 8 bases from J, leaving 16 bases between. This CDR3 has 14 amino acids. Written as DNA, the CDR3 is TGTGCCAGCAGCCCGGACTCTCTAGGGTATGAGCAGTTCTTC. It translates to CASSPDSLGYEQFF.

As for this clone: Other DNA sequences of this sample code for an identical CDR3. The chain couples TRBV7-2 to TRBJ2-1; tentative D call: TRBD2 (7 bases). The germline V and J ends were trimmed by 1 base and 7 bases, with 14 bases remaining between them. Germline lookup yields CDR1 SGHTA and CDR2 FQGNSA. There are 15 residues in the CDR3. CDR3 residues: CASSLVGGGANEQFF. The CDR3 coding sequence is TGTGCCAGCAGCTTAGTAGGTGGGGGGGCGAATGAGCAGTTCTTC.

The count of this clone is one. The chain has TRBV6-5 and TRBJ1-2, with TRBD1 matching over 7 bases. CDR3 length: 14 residues. V lost 8 bases to trimming and J lost 4 bases; unmatched junction nucleotides: 10. Germline V gene data show CDR1 as MNHEY and CDR2 as SVGAGI. DNA for the CDR3: TGTGCCAGCCGGCCGGGACAGAGACTCTATGGCTACACCTTC. Its translation: CASRPGQRLYGYTF.

This clone has only one observation. The chain is built from TRBV29-1 and TRBJ1-1; the match to TRBD1 covers 7 bases. The germline V gene encodes CDR1 SQVTM and CDR2 ANQGSEA. V trimming: 7 bases; J trimming: 0 bases; junction bases outside the gene matches: 5. CDR3 length equals 13 residues. The CDR3 reads CSASGQMNTEAFF. The CDR3 DNA sequence: TGCAGCGCATCGGGACAGATGAACACTGAAGCTTTCTTT.

The chain has TRBV4-2 and TRBJ2-7; D is possibly TRBD2 (6 bases). The CDR3 consists of 14 residues. Trimming took 2 bases from V and 2 from J, leaving 10 bases between them. Germline values: CDR1 LGHNA, CDR2 YNFKEQ. CDR3 protein: CASSQPTRTYEQYF. The CDR3 region has the DNA TGTGCCAGCAGCCAACCGACTAGAACCTACGAGCAGTACTTC.

The chain recombines TRBV29-1 with TRBJ2-1, with no clear D. The germline V gene encodes CDR1 SQVTM and CDR2 ANQGSEA. The V gene lost 4 bases and the J gene lost 10 bases, with 8 bases spanning the gap. This CDR3 comprises 10 residues. The DNA for the CDR3 is TGCAGCGTTGTTTTTTCGGAGCAGTTCTTC. Protein product: CSVVFSEQFF.

This rearrangement joins TRBV15 to TRBJ2-3; 10 bases align to TRBD2. This CDR3 is built from 17 residues. Trimming took 0 bases from V and 6 from J; bases not matched to a gene: 9. Germline lookup yields CDR1 LNHNV and CDR2 YYDKDF (reference sequence). DNA for the CDR3: TGTGCCACCAGCAGAGAGCTACTAGCGGGGACCGACGATACGCAGTATTTT. Translated, it gives CATSRELLAGTDDTQYF.

This clone occurred a few times. The chain links TRBV4-1 to TRBJ1-1, with 9 bases fitting TRBD1. The ends lost 3 bases at V and 5 bases at J; junction bases unmatched: 7. The CDR3 runs to 15 residues. Germline V gives CDR1 MGHRA, CDR2 YSYEKL. The CDR3 here is CASSQGQGFKTEAFF. In DNA form, the CDR3 reads TGCGCCAGCAGCCAGGGACAGGGATTCAAAACTGAAGCTTTCTTT.

The J gene is TRBJ1-1, the V gene TRBV18, with 8 bases aligning to TRBD1. Germline V gene lookup returns CDR1 KGHSH and CDR2 LQKENI. The CDR3 is 13 amino acids. V was clipped by 3 bases and J by 3 bases; unmatched bases: 0. The DNA of the CDR3 is TGTGCCAGCTCACCGGACAGGGACACTGAAGCTTTCTTT. This translates into CASSPDRDTEAFF.

Details on this clone: Germline is not matched at one junction end, which may reflect a read error. DNA of the CDR3: TGTGCCAGCTCTCCACCGGGACAGGGAGACGAGCAGTACTTC. Translated, it gives CASSPPGQGDEQYF. The chain has TRBV18 and TRBJ2-7; 9 bases are shared with TRBD1. This CDR3 spans 14 amino acids. Looked up from germline, CDR1 is KGHSH and CDR2 is LQKENI.

This clone has only a few counts. The chain is built from TRBV7-2 and TRBJ2-1; 8 nucleotides agree with TRBD1. The CDR3 consists of 18 residues. Trimming removed 4 bases from V and 8 bases from J; junction bases left unmatched: 19. The V gene's germline CDR1 is SGHTA and CDR2 FQGNSA. This chain's CDR3 is CASSSPIGRQGLRDEQFF. Here the CDR3 DNA reads TGTGCCAGCAGCTCCCCCATTGGGAGACAGGGGTTGAGAGATGAGCAGTTCTTC. The full variable domain, rest sourced from reference TRBV7-2 and TRBJ2-1, is GAGVSQSPSNKVTEKGKDVELRCDPISGHTALYWYRQSLGQGLEFLIYFQGNSAPDKSGLPSDRFSAERTGGSVSTLTIQRTQQEDSAVYLCASSSPIGRQGLRDEQFFGPGTRLTVL.

This clone was seen a single time. The genes are TRBV6-6 and TRBJ2-7, with a tentative D call TRBD1 (5 bases). The germline V gene encodes CDR1 MNHNY and CDR2 SVGAGI (reference sequence). Trimming removed 2 bases at V and 3 bases at J, with 8 bases between. This CDR3 has 13 residues. This chain's CDR3 is CASSYPDSYEQYF. In DNA, the CDR3 is TGTGCCAGCAGTTACCCTGACAGCTACGAGCAGTACTTC.

J is TRBJ2-5 and V is TRBV5-1; 9 bases map to TRBD1. V was clipped by 4 bases and J by 2 bases; unmatched bases: 6. The CDR3 is 15 residues long. CDR1 is SGHRS and CDR2 is YFSETQ in the germline V gene. DNA of the CDR3: TGCGCCAGCAGCCCGGGACAGGGACCTCAAGAGACCCAGTACTTC. Amino acids: CASSPGQGPQETQYF.

V and J are TRBV18 and TRBJ1-1, with TRBD1 identical over 8 bases. CDR1 is KGHSH, CDR2 LQKENI, per germline. CDR3 size: 14 residues. J was trimmed by 4 bases and V by 8 bases; bases with no gene match: 9. CDR3 amino acids: CASAGQGLSTEAFF. The CDR3 DNA follows: TGTGCCAGCGCAGGACAGGGTTTGAGCACTGAAGCTTTCTTT.

This sequence joins TRBV5-1 and TRBJ2-1; 9 nucleotides match TRBD2. Trimming took 3 bases from V and 4 from J; bases not matched to a gene: 5. Per the germline V gene, CDR1 is SGHRS and CDR2 is YFSETQ. CDR3 length: 15 residues. In DNA form, the CDR3 reads TGCGCCAGCAGCTGGAGCGGGGGGTCATACAATGAGCAGTTCTTC. The encoded protein is CASSWSGGSYNEQFF.